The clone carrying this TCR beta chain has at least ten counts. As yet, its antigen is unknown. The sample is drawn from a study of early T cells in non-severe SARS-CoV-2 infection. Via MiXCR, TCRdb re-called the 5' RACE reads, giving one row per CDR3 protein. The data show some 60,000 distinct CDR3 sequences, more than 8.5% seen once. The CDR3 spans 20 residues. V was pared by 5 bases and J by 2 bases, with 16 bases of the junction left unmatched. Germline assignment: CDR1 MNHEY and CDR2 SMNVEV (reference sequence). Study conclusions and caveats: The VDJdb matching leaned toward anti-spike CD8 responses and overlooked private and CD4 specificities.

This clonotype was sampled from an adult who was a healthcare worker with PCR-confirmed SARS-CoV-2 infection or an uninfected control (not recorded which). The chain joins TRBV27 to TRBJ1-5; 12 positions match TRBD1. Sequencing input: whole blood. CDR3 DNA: TGTGCCAGCAGTCTGATGTCCGGGACAGGGGGCGGCCAGGGCAATCAGCCCCAGCATTTT. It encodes CASSLMSGTGGGQGNQPQHF.